The 21 T cell receptor beta chains below were found in one sample sequenced in a study of shared clonotypes between healthy human individuals. TCRdb keeps only in-frame clones here, not all; method: immunoSEQ multiplex PCR. In the table there are over 95,000 clones, around 65% of which are singletons. Sequencing used memory CD8+ T cells sorted from blood. Subset meaning: CD45RO+ cells pooled with CCR7-negative TemRA cells. These receptors were obtained from a woman under 40 in good health.

This chain connects TRBV25-1 to TRBJ2-2, with 10 bases matching TRBD1. Germline V CDR1 and CDR2: MGHDK, SYGVNS. V shed 6 bases and J 4 bases; nucleotides not matched to a gene: 2. The CDR3 extends over 14 amino acids. CDR3: CASSRTGGTGELFF. CDR3 bases: TGTGCCAGCAGCCGGACAGGGGGCACCGGGGAGCTGTTTTTT.

This clone was picked up a small number of times. This chain joins TRBV7-9 and TRBJ1-3, with unresolved D. From germline, CDR1 is SEHNR and CDR2 FQNEAQ (reference sequence). V was cut by 1 base and J by 13 bases, with 11 bases left in between. The CDR3 extends over 12 amino acids. The CDR3 region is CASSLDFGKIYF. For the CDR3, the DNA is TGTGCCAGCAGCTTAGATTTCGGAAAAATATATTTT.

This clone has just a few counts. The gene calls are TRBV5-1 and TRBJ1-1; a possible D gene is TRBD1 (5 bases). V was pared by 4 bases and J by 0 bases, with 10 bases between. This CDR3 has 14 amino acids. CDR1 is SGHRS, CDR2 YFSETQ, per germline. In nucleotides, the CDR3 is TGCGCCAGCAGCACCGACAGAATGAACACTGAAGCTTTCTTT. Translation: CASSTDRMNTEAFF.

The sample holds many counts of this clone. This rearrangement joins TRBV6-1 to TRBJ1-1; no definite D call. Germline V lookup: CDR1 MNHNS, CDR2 SASEGT. V gave up 0 bases and J gave up 6 bases, with 8 bases separating them. This CDR3 comprises 13 residues. This CDR3 is CASSEAEASEAFF. In DNA form, the CDR3 reads TGTGCCAGCAGTGAAGCGGAGGCGTCTGAAGCTTTCTTT.

The V call is TRBV28, the J call TRBJ1-2, with a possible D match to TRBD1 (5 bases). There are 14 residues in the CDR3. V was clipped by 6 bases and J by 2 bases, with 13 bases between them. The V gene's germline CDR1 is MDHEN and CDR2 SYDVKM. The CDR3 DNA sequence: TGTGCCAGCAGCCCTCACGGACAAAACTATGGCTACACCTTC. Residues: CASSPHGQNYGYTF.

CDR3 loop: CASSLSPGVNIQYF. The CDR3 DNA is TGTGCCAGCAGTTTAAGCCCAGGGGTCAACATTCAGTACTTC. The chain is built from TRBV28 and TRBJ2-4; D might be TRBD1 (6 bases). The V end was cut by 2 bases, the J end by 7 bases, with 12 bases between. Germline V gene sequence: CDR1 MDHEN, CDR2 SYDVKM. CDR3 size: 14 residues.

The chain employs TRBV6-5 and TRBJ1-1; 9 bases map to TRBD1. From germline, CDR1 is MNHEY and CDR2 SVGAGI. The CDR3 loop spans 15 amino acids. J was trimmed by 1 base and V by 6 bases; bases with no gene match: 6. The CDR3 bases are TGTGCCAGCAGGCCCGGGACAGGGAGGAACACTGAAGCTTTCTTT. Translating gives CASRPGTGRNTEAFF.

V and J are TRBV2 and TRBJ2-3; 7 bases map to TRBD1. This CDR3 is built from 14 residues. V was clipped by 6 bases and J by 4 bases; unmatched bases: 7. CDR1 is SNHLY and CDR2 is FYNNEI in the germline V gene. CDR3 coding DNA: TGTGCCAGCAGAGACAGGGTAGGGTCAGATACGCAGTATTTT. This sequence encodes CASRDRVGSDTQYF.

In its sample, this clone was seen many times. The rearrangement links TRBV28 to TRBJ2-7; a possible D gene is TRBD1 (5 bases). With 5 bases removed from V and 0 bases from J, the gap between germline ends came to 14 bases. The germline CDR1 and CDR2 sequences are MDHEN and SYDVKM. The CDR3 totals 15 residues. The CDR3: CASSPPPDSSYEQYF. The CDR3 DNA is TGTGCCAGCAGTCCCCCTCCAGACAGCTCCTACGAGCAGTACTTC.

V and J are TRBV28 and TRBJ1-2; D unclear. The CDR3 runs to 11 residues. The V and J ends lost 3 bases and 7 bases respectively, with 6 bases between them. The germline V gene encodes CDR1 MDHEN and CDR2 SYDVKM. This chain's CDR3 is CASSFVGGYTF. The CDR3 DNA reads TGTGCCAGCAGTTTCGTTGGTGGCTACACCTTC.

Only a few counts were recorded for this clone. This rearrangement joins TRBV30 to TRBJ1-2, with 10 bases identical to TRBD1. Germline CDR1 GTSNPN, CDR2 SVGIG (reference sequence). This CDR3 has 14 residues. The trim removed 5 bases at V and 8 bases at J, leaving 11 bases unmatched. CDR3 region: CAWSYPGTGVGYTF. The CDR3 DNA is TGTGCCTGGTCGTACCCCGGGACAGGGGTGGGCTACACCTTC.

There are many counts of this clone. V gene TRBV7-2 combines with J gene TRBJ2-3; 14 nucleotides match TRBD2. The CDR3 spans 20 residues. CDR1 SGHTA and CDR2 FQGNSA come from the germline V gene. V gave up 0 bases and J gave up 2 bases; unmatched junction bases: 10. As DNA, the CDR3 is TGTGCCAGCAGCTTAGCGGGACTAGCGGGAGAGGAGTGGGACACAGATACGCAGTATTTT. Encoded protein: CASSLAGLAGEEWDTDTQYF.

The chain employs TRBV29-1 and TRBJ1-1, with D hard to call. The germline V gene encodes CDR1 SQVTM and CDR2 ANQGSEA. V was pared by 3 bases and J by 4 bases, with 21 bases between. The CDR3 has 16 residues. The CDR3 reads CSVEWMGSQRATEAFF. The CDR3 nucleotides read TGCAGCGTTGAGTGGATGGGCAGCCAGAGGGCCACTGAAGCTTTCTTT.

The rearrangement links TRBV9 to TRBJ2-7; TRBD2 is a possible D gene (6 bases). CDR1 SGDLS and CDR2 YYNGEE come from the germline V gene. The CDR3 contains 14 residues. Trimming shortened V by 0 bases and J by 5 bases, and 12 bases separated the two germline ends. The CDR3 is CASSVGRGSDEQYF. CDR3 nucleotides: TGTGCCAGCAGCGTAGGGAGGGGCAGCGACGAGCAGTACTTC.

The gene calls are TRBV28 and TRBJ2-2, with D perhaps matching TRBD1 (5 bases). This CDR3 region has 14 residues. Trimming took off 6 bases at V and 3 bases at J, with 11 bases between the two ends. Germline loops: CDR1 MDHEN, CDR2 SYDVKM. CDR3 coding DNA: TGTGCCAGCAGGGACAACTTAGACACCGGGGAGCTGTTTTTT. Residues: CASRDNLDTGELFF.

The rearrangement joins TRBV28 to TRBJ1-5, with D unclear. The V gene's germline CDR1 is MDHEN and CDR2 SYDVKM. Trimming took off 3 bases at V and 0 bases at J, with 9 bases between the two ends. This CDR3 region has 15 residues. The CDR3 reads CASSFTDNSNQPQHF. The CDR3 nucleotides read TGTGCCAGCAGTTTCACGGATAATAGCAATCAGCCCCAGCATTTT. Combining the CDR3 with reference TRBV28 and TRBJ1-5 gives the whole variable domain DVKVTQSSRYLVKRTGEKVFLECVQDMDHENMFWYRQDPGLGLRLIYFSYDVKMKEKGDIPEGYSVSREKKERFSLILESASTNQTSMYLCASSFTDNSNQPQHFGDGTRLSIL.

This clone turned up a few times. The CDR3 nucleotides are TGTGCCAGCTCAGCGTCAGGGGATTTCATTCAGCCCCAGCATTTT. This encodes CASSASGDFIQPQHF. V is TRBV6-1 and J is TRBJ1-5; tentative D call: TRBD1 (6 bases). Trimming removed 8 bases from V and 6 bases from J, with 20 bases in between. This CDR3 spans 15 amino acids. The germline V gene has CDR1 MNHNS and CDR2 SASEGT.

The J gene is TRBJ2-1, the V gene TRBV6-4; D is ambiguous. There are 13 residues in the CDR3. Trimming left V 3 bases short and J 6 bases short, with 9 bases between. Germline V gives CDR1 MRHNA, CDR2 SNTAGT. The CDR3 DNA reads as TGTGCCAGCAGTGATGGGGAACTCAATGAGCAGTTCTTC. This sequence encodes CASSDGELNEQFF.

This chain connects TRBV19 to TRBJ2-7; a possible D gene is TRBD2 (6 bases). V was clipped by 4 bases and J by 2 bases, with 15 bases between them. CDR1 and CDR2 (germline): LNHDA, SQIVND (reference sequence). This CDR3 is built from 15 residues. CDR3 nucleotides: TGTGCCAGTAGTAGTCCGGGACTTACCCCCTACGAGCAGTACTTC. Amino acid sequence: CASSSPGLTPYEQYF.

V usage is TRBV7-9 and J usage is TRBJ2-1; tentative D call: TRBD1 (5 bases). V lost 9 bases and J lost 5, with 17 bases in between. CDR3 length: 14 residues. Germline values: CDR1 SEHNR, CDR2 FQNEAQ (reference sequence). The CDR3 DNA follows: TGTGCCAGTAGAAGACAGTATTCTCACAATGAGCAGTTCTTC. Amino acids: CASRRQYSHNEQFF.

The chain employs TRBV9 and TRBJ2-7; D is ambiguous. Trimming took 0 bases from V and 0 from J, leaving 10 bases between them. Per germline, CDR1 SGDLS and CDR2 YYNGEE. The CDR3 is made up of 15 amino acids. The CDR3 sequence is CASSVGDANSYEQYF. The CDR3, as DNA: TGTGCCAGCAGCGTAGGAGACGCGAACTCCTACGAGCAGTACTTC.